This entry features one T cell receptor (beta chain) sequence. The CDR3 sequence is 20 residues long. CDR1 SGHNT and CDR2 YYREEE come from the germline V gene (reference sequence). V lost 2 bases and J lost 0; bases outside the gene matches: 15. The sample originates from a study of blood T cell repertoires in COVID-19. Clones were sequenced by immunoSEQ multiplex PCR, and TCRdb holds only the in-frame ones, with some missing. The repertoire consists of about 150,000 clones, with 75% to 85% occurring once and the leading ten covering roughly 0.52%. This TCR came from a man aged 55 to 70 with acute or convalescent COVID-19. Sample: peripheral blood. This chain joins TRBV5-4 and TRBJ2-3, with 10 nucleotides matching TRBD2. CDR3 protein: CASSFVRTSGGVSSTDTQYF. The CDR3 nucleotides read TGTGCCAGCAGCTTCGTGAGGACGAGCGGGGGGGTTTCTAGCACAGATACGCAGTATTTT.